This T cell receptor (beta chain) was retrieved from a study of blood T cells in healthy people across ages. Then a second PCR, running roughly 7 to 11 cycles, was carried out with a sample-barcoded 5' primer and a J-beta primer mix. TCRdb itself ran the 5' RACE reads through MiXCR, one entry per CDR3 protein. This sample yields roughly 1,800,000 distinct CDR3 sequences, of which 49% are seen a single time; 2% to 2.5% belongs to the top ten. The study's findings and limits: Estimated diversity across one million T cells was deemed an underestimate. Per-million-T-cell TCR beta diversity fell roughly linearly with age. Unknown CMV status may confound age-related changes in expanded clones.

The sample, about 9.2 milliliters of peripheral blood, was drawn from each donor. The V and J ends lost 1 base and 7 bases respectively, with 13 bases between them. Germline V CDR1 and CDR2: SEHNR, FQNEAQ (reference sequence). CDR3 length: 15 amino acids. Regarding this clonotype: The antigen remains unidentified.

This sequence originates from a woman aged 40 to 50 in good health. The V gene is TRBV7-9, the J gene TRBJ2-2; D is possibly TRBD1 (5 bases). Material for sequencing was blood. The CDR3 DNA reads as TGTGCCAGCAGCTTAGTGAGACAGAGACACGGGGAGCTGTTTTTT. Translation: CASSLVRQRHGELFF.